The 25 T cell receptor beta chains presented below share a single source sample, sequenced in a study of T cell repertoires in cytomegalovirus infection. TCRdb passed the reads through MiXCR, listing each CDR3 protein once. Of around 190,000 distinct CDR3 sequences in the sample, approximately 15% were seen once. The sample comprised PBMCs. The receptors come from a human donor in good health (CMV status not recorded). Some clones in this sample may be carry-over from other donors' samples.

J is TRBJ2-1 and V is TRBV24-1; no firm D call. With 3 bases removed from V and 4 bases from J, the gap between germline ends came to 12 bases. The CDR3 is 15 residues long. The germline gives CDR1 KGHDR, CDR2 SFDVKD. For the CDR3, the DNA is TGTGCCACCAGTGATGGTCACGGTGGTTACAATGAGCAGTTCTTC. Protein sequence: CATSDGHGGYNEQFF.

Comment on this clonotype: This could be a read error, since a much larger clone is one nucleotide away. The rearrangement joins TRBV28 to TRBJ2-5; the D is unclear. CDR1 is MDHEN, CDR2 SYDVKM, per germline. The CDR3 loop spans 16 amino acids. In nucleotides, the CDR3 is TGTGCCAGCAGTTTCCGCCCACGACACAAGCAAGAGACCCAGCACTTC. Translated, it gives CASSFRPRHKQETQHF.

This clonotype was detected ten times or more. This chain uses TRBV27 with TRBJ2-7; the D is unclear. This CDR3 comprises 15 residues. Germline assignment: CDR1 MNHEY and CDR2 SMNVEV (reference sequence). Trimming removed 2 bases at V and 2 bases at J, with 13 bases between. In nucleotides, the CDR3 is TGTGCCAGCAGTTTAAAGGACGGAAGAACCTACGAGCAGTACTTC. The encoded protein is CASSLKDGRTYEQYF.

Many counts were recorded for this clonotype. V gene TRBV28 combines with J gene TRBJ2-1, with 9 positions matching TRBD2. Germline CDR1 is MDHEN and CDR2 is SYDVKM. The V and J ends lost 3 bases and 0 bases, in that order; junction bases with no gene match: 12. The CDR3 runs to 19 residues. CDR3 sequence reads: CASSFRRLAALSSYNEQFF. The CDR3 nucleotides are TGTGCCAGCAGTTTTAGGCGACTAGCGGCACTTAGCTCCTACAATGAGCAGTTCTTC.

This clonotype was observed a few times. The chain links TRBV29-1 to TRBJ2-2; 7 bases fit TRBD1. Germline-derived CDR1 and CDR2 are SQVTM and ANQGSEA. The CDR3 loop spans 15 amino acids. The junction had 10 bases not matched to a gene; V was cut back by 2 bases and J by 7 bases. The CDR3 loop reads CSVETFDREIGELFF. The CDR3 bases are TGCAGCGTTGAAACCTTTGACAGGGAAATCGGGGAGCTGTTTTTT.

This clonotype has ten or more counts. This chain links TRBV3-1 with TRBJ2-6; 7 positions agree with TRBD1. Unmatched junction bases numbered 7, after V lost 4 bases and J lost 4 bases. Germline values: CDR1 LGHDT, CDR2 YNNKEL (reference sequence). The CDR3 totals 16 residues. The CDR3 is CASSRNRGTGANVLTF. The CDR3 DNA follows: TGTGCCAGCAGCCGGAACAGGGGAACCGGGGCCAACGTCCTGACTTTC. Variable domain in full (rest from reference TRBV3-1 and TRBJ2-6): DTAVSQTPKYLVTQMGNDKSIKCEQNLGHDTMYWYKQDSKKFLKIMFSYNNKELIINETVPNRFSPKSPDKAHLNLHINSLELGDSAVYFCASSRNRGTGANVLTFGAGSRLTVL.

The chain carries TRBV29-1 and TRBJ2-3; D remains ambiguous. CDR1 is SQVTM and CDR2 is ANQGSEA in the germline V gene. Trimming shortened V by 7 bases and J by 5 bases, and 7 bases separated the two germline ends. There are 10 residues in the CDR3. The DNA for the CDR3 is TGCAGCGCGACCAGAGATACGCAGTATTTT. Its translation: CSATRDTQYF.

The genes are TRBV7-9 and TRBJ2-6, with TRBD1 matching over 8 bases. The V gene end was trimmed by 5 bases and the J gene end by 1 base; junction bases not matched to a gene: 7. Germline V gene sequence: CDR1 SEHNR, CDR2 FQNEAQ (reference sequence). The length of the CDR3 is 17 residues. The CDR3 is CASSPPGQASGANVLTF. In DNA, the CDR3 is TGTGCCAGCAGCCCTCCGGGACAGGCTTCTGGGGCCAACGTCCTGACTTTC.

The chain combines TRBV5-6 with TRBJ2-3; maybe TRBD1 (6 bases). This CDR3 has 16 amino acids. Germline V CDR1 and CDR2: SGHDT, YYEEEE. Trimming pared 2 bases from V and 0 bases from J, leaving 13 bases between. The CDR3 bases are TGTGCCAGCAGCTTTTACAGGGACCGGAGCACAGATACGCAGTATTTT. Translation: CASSFYRDRSTDTQYF.

This clonotype was seen repeatedly, ten times or more. CDR3 nucleotides: TGTGCCAGCAGCTCCCAACTAGCGGGAGGAGGGGAGACCCAGTACTTC. Amino acids: CASSSQLAGGGETQYF. The V gene is TRBV7-2, the J gene TRBJ2-5; TRBD2 matches at 12 bases. CDR1 is SGHTA, CDR2 FQGNSA, per germline. This CDR3 comprises 16 residues. The ends lost 4 bases at V and 5 bases at J; junction bases unmatched: 8. Combining the CDR3 with reference TRBV7-2 and TRBJ2-5 gives the whole variable domain GAGVSQSPSNKVTEKGKDVELRCDPISGHTALYWYRQSLGQGLEFLIYFQGNSAPDKSGLPSDRFSAERTGGSVSTLTIQRTQQEDSAVYLCASSSQLAGGGETQYFGPGTRLLVL.

This clonotype was seen repeatedly, ten times or more. This chain links TRBV7-2 with TRBJ2-7; TRBD1 matches 8 bases. The ends lost 1 base at V and 5 bases at J; junction bases unmatched: 7. The CDR3 totals 15 residues. Germline V lookup: CDR1 SGHTA, CDR2 FQGNSA. CDR3 loop: CASSLETGGSHEQYF. CDR3 nucleotides: TGTGCCAGCAGCTTAGAAACAGGGGGATCCCACGAGCAGTACTTC.

The V and J genes are TRBV29-1 and TRBJ2-7; 10 nucleotides agree with TRBD2. The CDR3 is made up of 13 amino acids. The J segment lost 2 bases and the V segment lost 5 bases, leaving 3 bases of the junction unmatched. Per the germline V gene, CDR1 is SQVTM and CDR2 is ANQGSEA. The CDR3 sequence: CSVPLAGAYEQYF. The CDR3 region has the DNA TGCAGCGTTCCGCTAGCGGGAGCCTACGAGCAGTACTTC.

This clonotype was counted a few times. The rearrangement links TRBV10-3 to TRBJ1-1; D is unclear. CDR1 and CDR2 from the germline V gene are ENHRY and SYGVKD. The CDR3 is 16 residues long. V was clipped by 2 bases and J by 0 bases, with 13 bases between them. The CDR3 sequence is CAISEIPEWMNTEAFF. The CDR3 DNA follows: TGTGCCATCAGTGAGATTCCGGAGTGGATGAACACTGAAGCTTTCTTT.

In this sample, this clonotype turned up a few times. The chain has TRBV6-1 and TRBJ1-1; D call uncertain. CDR3 length equals 11 residues. The V end was cut by 7 bases, the J end by 4 bases, with 7 bases between. CDR1 is MNHNS, CDR2 SASEGT, per germline. The DNA of the CDR3 is TGTGCCAGCAAGAGAGCCACTGAAGCTTTCTTT. Its protein is CASKRATEAFF.

The rearrangement joins TRBV19 to TRBJ2-3; TRBD2 agrees at 7 bases. CDR1 LNHDA and CDR2 SQIVND come from the germline V gene (reference sequence). The CDR3 covers 15 residues. Trimming removed 7 bases from V and 3 bases from J; junction bases left unmatched: 10. The CDR3 coding sequence is TGTGCCAGTACCATCAGGACTAGTACAACAGATACGCAGTATTTT. Protein product: CASTIRTSTTDTQYF.

The V call is TRBV29-1, the J call TRBJ1-2; the D is unclear. This CDR3 spans 10 amino acids. Germline assignment: CDR1 SQVTM and CDR2 ANQGSEA. This CDR3 is CRTDNYGYTF. The DNA of the CDR3 is TGCAGGACGGATAACTATGGCTACACCTTC. The whole variable domain, remainder taken from reference TRBV29-1 and TRBJ1-2, is SAVISQKPSRDICQRGTSLTIQCQVDSQVTMMFWYRQQPGQSLTLIATANQGSEATYESGFVIDKFPISRPNLTFSTLTVSNMSPEDSSIYLCRTDNYGYTFGSGTRLTVV.

The sample holds many counts of this clonotype. This chain connects TRBV28 to TRBJ2-3; D is uncertain. Trimming removed 2 bases at V and 4 bases at J, with 1 base between. Per the germline V gene, CDR1 is MDHEN and CDR2 is SYDVKM. The CDR3 length is 11 residues. The DNA for the CDR3 is TGTGCCAGCAGTTTACCAGATACGCAGTATTTT. It specifies CASSLPDTQYF. Combining the CDR3 with reference TRBV28 and TRBJ2-3 gives the whole variable domain DVKVTQSSRYLVKRTGEKVFLECVQDMDHENMFWYRQDPGLGLRLIYFSYDVKMKEKGDIPEGYSVSREKKERFSLILESASTNQTSMYLCASSLPDTQYFGPGTRLTVL.

This clonotype was counted a few times. This chain joins TRBV7-9 and TRBJ2-3; no definite D call. The V end lost 5 bases, the J end lost 3 bases, and 15 bases lay between the germline ends. Germline lookup yields CDR1 SEHNR and CDR2 FQNEAQ (reference sequence). CDR3 length equals 15 residues. The CDR3 reads CASSPLVQMTDTQYF. For the CDR3, the DNA is TGTGCCAGCAGCCCTCTAGTACAGATGACAGATACGCAGTATTTT.

The chain has TRBV20-1 and TRBJ2-4; D is ambiguous. The CDR3 consists of 12 residues. Looked up from germline, CDR1 is DFQATT and CDR2 is SNEGSKA (reference sequence). V lost 3 bases, J lost 8 bases, and 11 bases lay in between. CDR3 sequence: CSASDNGDIQYF. The DNA of the CDR3 is TGCAGTGCTAGCGACAATGGGGACATTCAGTACTTC.

This clonotype was counted only a few times. The gene calls are TRBV29-1 and TRBJ2-7; D is unresolved. CDR1 is SQVTM, CDR2 ANQGSEA, per germline. V was clipped by 1 base and J by 1 base, with 5 bases between them. The CDR3 covers 12 residues. The CDR3 DNA reads TGCAGCGTTGAAGTCCCTTCCTACGAGCAGTACTTC. This translates into CSVEVPSYEQYF.

The rearrangement uses TRBV6-6 and TRBJ2-7, with D uncertain. Per the germline V gene, CDR1 is MNHNY and CDR2 is SVGAGI (reference sequence). This CDR3 has 15 residues. With 2 bases removed from V and 2 bases from J, the gap between germline ends came to 13 bases. The CDR3 sequence: CASSYNIPSTYEQYF. CDR3 nucleotides: TGTGCCAGCAGTTACAACATTCCATCCACCTACGAGCAGTACTTC.

The V gene is TRBV29-1, the J gene TRBJ2-2; TRBD1 agrees at 9 bases. Per germline, CDR1 SQVTM and CDR2 ANQGSEA. V lost 7 bases and J lost 4; bases outside the gene matches: 4. This CDR3 contains 13 residues. CDR3 region: CSAMTGGTGELFF. CDR3 DNA: TGCAGCGCTATGACAGGGGGCACCGGGGAGCTGTTTTTT.

The sample holds a few counts of this clonotype. The CDR3 sequence: CASSLEGSAEKLFF. Written as DNA, the CDR3 is TGTGCCAGCAGCTTGGAGGGGTCGGCGGAAAAACTGTTTTTT. This rearrangement joins TRBV5-4 to TRBJ1-4; a weak D match, TRBD1 (5 bases). Germline V gene data show CDR1 as SGHNT and CDR2 as YYREEE (reference sequence). The CDR3 length is 14 residues. Trimming stripped 0 bases from V and 8 bases from J, with 11 bases between.

This clonotype was observed at least ten times. The chain links TRBV5-1 to TRBJ1-1, with unresolved D. The CDR3 length is 15 residues. V was cut by 4 bases and J by 3 bases, with 16 bases left in between. CDR1 is SGHRS and CDR2 is YFSETQ in the germline V gene. The CDR3 spells CASSARGGLDTEAFF. DNA of the CDR3: TGCGCCAGCAGCGCACGGGGAGGGCTCGACACTGAAGCTTTCTTT.

This sequence joins TRBV29-1 and TRBJ1-1; no reliable D call. There are 13 residues in the CDR3. CDR1 and CDR2 from the germline V gene are SQVTM and ANQGSEA. V was cut by 7 bases and J by 1 base, with 13 bases left in between. Here the CDR3 reads CSGEGHQNTEAFF. CDR3 sequence (DNA): TGCAGCGGAGAAGGGCACCAGAACACTGAAGCTTTCTTT.